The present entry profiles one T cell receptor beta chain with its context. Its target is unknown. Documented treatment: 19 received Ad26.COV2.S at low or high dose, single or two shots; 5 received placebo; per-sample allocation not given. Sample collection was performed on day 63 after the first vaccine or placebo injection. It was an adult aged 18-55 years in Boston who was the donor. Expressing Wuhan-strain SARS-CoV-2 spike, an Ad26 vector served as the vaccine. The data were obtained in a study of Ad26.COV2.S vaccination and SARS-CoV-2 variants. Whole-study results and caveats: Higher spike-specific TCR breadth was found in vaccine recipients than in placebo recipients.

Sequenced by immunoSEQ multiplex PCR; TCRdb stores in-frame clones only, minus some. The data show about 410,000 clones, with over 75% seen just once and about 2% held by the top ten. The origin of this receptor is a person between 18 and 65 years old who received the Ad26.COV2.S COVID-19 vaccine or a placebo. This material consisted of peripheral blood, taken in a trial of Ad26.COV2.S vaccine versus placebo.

The CDR3 sequence is CASSQLGTNNSPLHF. CDR3 coding DNA: TGCGCCAGCAGCCAACTCGGGACGAATAATTCACCCCTCCACTTT. V gene TRBV4-1 combines with J gene TRBJ1-6, with D possibly matching TRBD1 (5 bases). Per germline, CDR1 MGHRA and CDR2 YSYEKL. The CDR3 runs to 15 residues. The ends were cut back, 2 bases at V and 5 bases at J, with 10 bases in the middle.